The 18 T cell receptor beta chains in this list originate from one sample, sequenced in a study of T cells after yellow fever vaccination. Using its own MiXCR run on the 5' RACE reads, TCRdb lists one record per CDR3 protein. The table shows 500,000 to 650,000 distinct CDR3 sequences, with about a sixth occurring only once. This material consisted of PBMCs, taken 5 to 6 days after the first yellow fever vaccination. Receptors originate from a man aged 18 to 29 who received the YFV17D yellow fever vaccine.

The V and J genes are TRBV6-2 or TRBV6-3 and TRBJ2-7; tentatively, D is TRBD2 (6 bases). Trimming removed 6 bases at V and 0 bases at J, with 12 bases between. The CDR3 sequence is 14 residues long. Germline CDR1 MNHEY, CDR2 SVGEGT. In nucleotides, the CDR3 is TGTGCCAGCAGGGTAGCGGTAAGCTCCTACGAGCAGTACGTC. Protein: CASRVAVSSYEQYV.

V and J are TRBV7-2 and TRBJ1-1; the match to TRBD1 covers 7 bases. The V and J ends lost 4 bases and 1 base, in that order; junction bases with no gene match: 6. The CDR3 spans 15 residues. The germline V gene encodes CDR1 SGHTA and CDR2 FQGNSA. The CDR3 reads CASSSAGQPNTEAFF. The DNA of the CDR3 is TGTGCCAGCAGCTCGGCGGGACAGCCGAACACTGAAGCTTTCTTT.

The J gene is TRBJ2-3, the V gene TRBV3-1, with TRBD2 as a possible D gene (7 bases). V was clipped by 4 bases and J by 6 bases, with 17 bases between them. This CDR3 is built from 15 residues. From germline, CDR1 is LGHDT and CDR2 YNNKEL (reference sequence). The CDR3 nucleotides are TGTGCCAGCAGCCTCTCGCGGGGGCTCTGGGATACGCAGTATTTT. It specifies CASSLSRGLWDTQYF.

This clonotype was picked up a small number of times. The V gene is TRBV9, the J gene TRBJ2-2; D unresolved. V lost 0 bases and J lost 3, with 6 bases in between. This CDR3 spans 14 amino acids. The V gene's germline CDR1 is SGDLS and CDR2 YYNGEE. In nucleotides, the CDR3 is TGTGCCAGCAGCGTAGACGGTTACACCGGGGAGCTGTTTTTT. Amino acid sequence: CASSVDGYTGELFF. The full variable domain, completed using reference TRBV9 and TRBJ2-2, is DSGVTQTPKHLITATGQRVTLRCSPRSGDLSVYWYQQSLDQGLQFLIQYYNGEERAKGNILERFSAQQFPDLHSELNLSSLELGDSALYFCASSVDGYTGELFFGEGSRLTVL.

This chain links TRBV4-1 with TRBJ2-4, with D perhaps TRBD1 (6 bases). CDR3 length equals 20 residues. Germline values: CDR1 MGHRA, CDR2 YSYEKL. The germline V and J ends were trimmed by 5 bases and 1 base, with 27 bases remaining between them. CDR3 residues: CASSIVGTPKLAIAKNIQYF. Written as DNA, the CDR3 is TGCGCCAGCAGCATTGTCGGGACACCGAAACTCGCCATTGCCAAAAACATTCAGTACTTC.

This clonotype was counted a single time. J is TRBJ1-1 and V is TRBV2; maybe TRBD1 (6 bases). The CDR3 contains 14 residues. Trimming shortened V by 6 bases and J by 7 bases, and 18 bases separated the two germline ends. Germline V lookup: CDR1 SNHLY, CDR2 FYNNEI. CDR3 coding DNA: TGTGCCAGCAGCGCCTCACAGGGATCTGATGAAGCTTTCTTT. This codes for CASSASQGSDEAFF.

The chain uses TRBV6-2 or TRBV6-3 and TRBJ2-5; D possibly uses TRBD1 or TRBD2 (6 bases each). This CDR3 has 16 residues. The germline CDR1 and CDR2 sequences are MNHEY and SVGEGT. V gave up 7 bases and J gave up 5 bases, with 23 bases separating them. DNA for the CDR3: TGTGCCAGCAACTACCCCCGGGGGCAGGGTCGCGAGACCCAGTACTTC. It codes for CASNYPRGQGRETQYF.

This clonotype came up a few times. This chain joins TRBV4-1 and TRBJ1-2, with D possibly TRBD1 on 6 matching bases. Germline lookup yields CDR1 MGHRA and CDR2 YSYEKL. The V gene lost 4 bases and the J gene lost 7 bases, with 16 bases spanning the gap. The CDR3 has 14 residues. CDR3 DNA sequence: TGCGCCAGCAGCCGCCTACAGGGTGTAGGTGGCTACACCTTC. Its protein product is CASSRLQGVGGYTF.

This clonotype was recorded at least ten times. The chain links TRBV27 to TRBJ2-3, with 8 bases fitting TRBD2. The junction had 10 bases not matched to a gene; V was cut back by 5 bases and J by 0 bases. The CDR3 covers 17 residues. Germline V gene lookup returns CDR1 MNHEY and CDR2 SMNVEV (reference sequence). CDR3 DNA: TGTGCCAGCAGTAGCCTCGCACGGGGGGGTAGCACAGATACGCAGTATTTT. The encoded protein is CASSSLARGGSTDTQYF.

This clonotype was counted at least ten times. The V call is TRBV24-1, the J call TRBJ1-2, with D possibly TRBD1 on 6 matching bases. Trimming cost V 2 bases and J 0 bases, with 9 bases left between them. Germline V lookup: CDR1 KGHDR, CDR2 SFDVKD. There are 15 residues in the CDR3. CDR3 DNA: TGTGCCACCAGTGATTCGGACAGACCTAACTATGGCTACACCTTC. Protein product: CATSDSDRPNYGYTF.

The chain combines TRBV5-1 with TRBJ2-7, with 9 bases lining up with TRBD2. Per germline, CDR1 SGHRS and CDR2 YFSETQ. The CDR3 covers 17 residues. V lost 4 bases and J lost 2; bases outside the gene matches: 13. The CDR3 nucleotides are TGCGCCAGCAGCCCCGGTCCGGCTAGCGGGGACACCTACGAGCAGTACTTC. As protein: CASSPGPASGDTYEQYF.

The rearrangement joins TRBV24-1 to TRBJ2-2; D not certain. Looked up from germline, CDR1 is KGHDR and CDR2 is SFDVKD. This CDR3 spans 13 amino acids. In DNA, the CDR3 is TGTGCAACGGCGGAAGGGAACACCGGGGAGCTGTTTTTT. This translates into CATAEGNTGELFF.

The rearrangement links TRBV11-2 to TRBJ1-1; D is unclear. Trimming left V 4 bases short and J 14 bases short, with 20 bases between. Germline loops: CDR1 SGHAT, CDR2 FQNNGV. The CDR3 length is 13 residues. The CDR3 region is CASSSLVRRAQFF. The CDR3 bases are TGTGCCAGCAGCTCCCTAGTACGGAGAGCGCAGTTCTTT.

The chain links TRBV7-2 to TRBJ2-1; D is possibly TRBD1 or TRBD2 (6 bases each). Germline CDR1 reads SGHTA; CDR2 reads FQGNSA. The CDR3 is made up of 16 amino acids. Trimming took off 2 bases at V and 10 bases at J, with 21 bases between the two ends. The CDR3 region has the DNA TGTGCCAGCAGCTTACGGGGTTCCCCGGGGGCCGGGGAGCAGTTCTTC. Amino acid sequence: CASSLRGSPGAGEQFF.

This chain joins TRBV5-5 and TRBJ2-7; maybe TRBD2 (6 bases). Germline CDR1 SGHKS, CDR2 YYEKEE (reference sequence). The V end was cut by 1 base, the J end by 6 bases, with 8 bases between. The CDR3 has 12 residues. For the CDR3, the DNA is TGTGCCAGCAGCTTGCTGGGGGGCGAGCAGTACGTC. Protein sequence: CASSLLGGEQYV.

This clonotype occurred a few times. The CDR3 ends on some other residue instead of the conserved phenylalanine or tryptophan, so this is likely a read error. No DNA is shown, since the ends of the CDR3 on it are uncertain; the CDR3 is the one TCRdb lists. The chain couples TRBV7-2 to TRBJ1-1; the listed D gene, TRBD1, was not tested against the DNA. Germline lookup yields CDR1 SGHTA and CDR2 FQGNSA. The CDR3 is 13 amino acids long, termini counted. The CDR3: CASSLHRGPPVFQ.

This clonotype was seen a few times. V is TRBV12-5 and J is TRBJ1-4, with a possible D match to TRBD1 (6 bases). Trimming removed 1 base from V and 13 bases from J, with 16 bases in between. Germline CDR1 reads LGHNT; CDR2 reads FRNRAP. The CDR3 runs to 14 residues. CDR3 nucleotides: TGTGCTAGTGGTTTGGCCTCCCAGGGGTTTGGACTGTTTTTT. It specifies CASGLASQGFGLFF.

This chain joins TRBV5-4 and TRBJ1-6; D is uncertain. CDR3 length: 16 amino acids. Germline CDR1 SGHNT, CDR2 YYREEE (reference sequence). V lost 5 bases, J lost 9 bases, and 21 bases lay in between. The DNA of the CDR3 is TGTGCCAGCAGTCTTGGCCCCGCTCCACTAGCTTCACCCCTCCACTTT. It yields the protein CASSLGPAPLASPLHF.